Below, 10 T cell receptor beta chains from the same sample are listed, as sequenced in a study of blood T cell repertoires in COVID-19. Data came from immunoSEQ multiplex PCR; TCRdb stores just in-frame clones and leaves some out. The table shows around 72,000 clones, with about four fifths occurring only once. Material: peripheral blood. The receptor source for this set is a woman aged 60 to 75 with acute or convalescent COVID-19.

This clone has only one observation. The gene calls are TRBV5-1 and TRBJ2-2; TRBD2 might be the D (5 bases). The V gene's germline CDR1 is SGHRS and CDR2 YFSETQ. CDR3 length: 15 residues. Trimming left V 1 base short and J 6 bases short, with 13 bases between. The CDR3 protein is CASSLQGMEAGELFF. For the CDR3, the DNA is TGCGCCAGCAGCTTGCAAGGGATGGAGGCCGGGGAGCTGTTTTTT.

The chain combines TRBV5-1 with TRBJ2-2; 8 bases are shared with TRBD2. The CDR3 is 16 residues long. CDR1 is SGHRS, CDR2 YFSETQ, per germline. With 7 bases clipped from V and 4 bases from J, the junction kept 12 bases outside the gene matches. The chain's CDR3 is CASRRAGGGPTGELFF. The CDR3 DNA is TGCGCCAGCCGCCGGGCCGGGGGGGGGCCCACCGGGGAGCTGTTTTTT.

V and J are TRBV6-5 and TRBJ2-1, with D unresolved. Trimming left V 7 bases short and J 2 bases short, with 15 bases between. The CDR3 is 15 amino acids. The germline V gene has CDR1 MNHEY and CDR2 SVGAGI. CDR3 region: CASIPRRGAYNEQFF. The CDR3 nucleotides read TGTGCCAGCATCCCTAGACGAGGAGCCTACAATGAGCAGTTCTTC.

The chain links TRBV24-1 to TRBJ2-1, with a possible D match to TRBD1 (6 bases). Germline V gene lookup returns CDR1 KGHDR and CDR2 SFDVKD. Trimming left V 4 bases short and J 12 bases short, with 15 bases between. The CDR3 totals 13 residues. CDR3 amino acids: CATSDPRQAGQFF. The CDR3 DNA sequence: TGTGCCACCAGTGACCCAAGACAGGCAGGGCAGTTCTTC.

The chain joins TRBV5-1 to TRBJ1-6; TRBD1 matches at 8 bases. There are 15 residues in the CDR3. The V gene's germline CDR1 is SGHRS and CDR2 YFSETQ. Germline trimming cut 4 bases from V and 6 bases from J; bases unmatched to any gene: 6. CDR3 sequence (DNA): TGCGCCAGCAGCCTAGAACAGGGGGTTAATTCACCCCTCCACTTT. Protein sequence: CASSLEQGVNSPLHF.

The chain has TRBV29-1 and TRBJ1-1; 8 bases are a match to TRBD1. There are 17 residues in the CDR3. V lost 7 bases and J lost 0; bases outside the gene matches: 16. Germline values: CDR1 SQVTM, CDR2 ANQGSEA. CDR3 nucleotide sequence: TGCAGCGGGGAGGGGCAGGGGGCTTTCCTAGTGAACACTGAAGCTTTCTTT. Translation: CSGEGQGAFLVNTEAFF.

The table lists this clone with a count of one. The rearrangement uses TRBV27 and TRBJ2-1, with 12 bases aligning to TRBD2. CDR1 is MNHEY and CDR2 is SMNVEV in the germline V gene (reference sequence). There are 13 residues in the CDR3. Trimming took 10 bases from V and 6 from J; bases not matched to a gene: 4. The DNA for the CDR3 is TGTGCCACCTCGGGACTAGCGGGCAATGAGCAGTTCTTC. Its protein is CATSGLAGNEQFF.

The chain is built from TRBV5-5 and TRBJ1-2; 7 bases match TRBD1. The trim removed 4 bases at V and 3 bases at J, leaving 6 bases unmatched. Germline V lookup: CDR1 SGHKS, CDR2 YYEKEE (reference sequence). There are 14 residues in the CDR3. The CDR3 DNA follows: TGTGCCAGCAGCAAACCAGGGGGACACTATGGCTACACCTTC. Protein sequence: CASSKPGGHYGYTF.

This clone appeared once. The chain joins TRBV4-1 to TRBJ1-1; tentative D call: TRBD1 (5 bases). The CDR3 totals 13 residues. V lost 5 bases and J lost 0, with 7 bases in between. Germline V CDR1 and CDR2: MGHRA, YSYEKL. In DNA, the CDR3 is TGCGCCAGCAGCGGACACATGAACACTGAAGCTTTCTTT. Translation: CASSGHMNTEAFF.

Worth noting for this clone: The junction shows a germline mismatch at one end, possibly a read error. The chain employs TRBV13 and TRBJ1-3, with TRBD1 identical over 12 bases. This CDR3 has 16 amino acids. The germline gives CDR1 PRHDT, CDR2 FYEKMQ (reference sequence). This CDR3 is CASSLGTGGGGNTIYF. In DNA, the CDR3 is TGTGCCAGCAGCCTAGGGACAGGGGGCGGTGGAAACACCATATATTTT.